This T cell receptor (beta chain) was observed in a study of blood T cells in healthy people across ages (dated by TCRdb to between 2015 and 2016). For context, the study as a whole: Template switching captured roughly one uniquely barcoded TCR beta cDNA molecule per two T cells in model experiments. To track age-related changes in TCR beta repertoire diversity, the study relied on deep sequencing normalized with unique cDNA molecular identifiers. Four age groups were formed from the donors: young (average about 17 years), middle-aged (roughly 38), aged (roughly 59) and long-lived (approximately 78). To avoid experimental bias, donors of different ages were randomly spread across the sequencing lanes. Using the same blood draw, the study looked at two additional independent replicas of 1 million unique cDNA reads for two donors, one aged 18 to 30 and the other aged 80 or older.

Receptor libraries were prepared by 5' RACE. Data came from an Illumina HiSeq 2500. A second roughly 6 to 12 cycle PCR used a sample-barcoded 5' primer and a J-beta primer mix. Each TCR beta cDNA molecule received a unique molecular identifier from a template-switch 5' adaptor carrying 12 random nucleotides. Each sample yielded at least 3 million CDR3-containing paired-end reads. The Mint cDNA synthesis kit, primed by a TRBC-specific oligonucleotide, was used to synthesize first-strand cDNA from all RNA. Following uracil-DNA glycosylase treatment, a first 18-cycle PCR with universal primers M1SS and BC2_uni_R was performed on all cDNA. The original pipeline was this. For normalization, 1 million high-quality reads were randomly selected from each sample, with every read carrying a distinct molecular identifier. Instead of being binned into consensus sequences, reads with shared molecular identifiers were discarded. MiTCR, with a Q25 quality threshold and the strictest error-elimination algorithm, was used for CDR3 identification, clonotype clustering and error correction. A nonparametric unseen species model using Euler transformation provided a lower-bound estimate of total TCR beta diversity. TCRdb reprocessing: public reads trimmed at Q25 with fastp, clones called with MiXCR, in-frame beta chains kept. Rows are unified per CDR3 protein, each entry keeping the most common DNA and genes. The V and J calls and clone size are TCRdb's, not the authors'. This sample is represented by around 1,500,000 distinct CDR3 sequences; 28% of them were singletons. The ten largest clones add up to roughly 8% of the sample.

To note about this clonotype: The clone's antigen remains unknown. No base quality values were provided; no much bigger clone lies one nucleotide off.

Broad study findings and their caveats: Total diversity estimates from one million sequenced T cells were considered lower bounds and underestimates. Conclusive comparison of naive and antigen-experienced compartments was prevented by the profiling of bulk unsorted PBMCs. There was a strong correlation between observed TCR beta diversity and the percentage of naive T cells measured by flow cytometry. As age increased, observed TCR beta diversity per million T cells dropped in a roughly linear way, and a significant reduction was already evident by age 40. Because the CMV infection status of the donors was unknown, age-related changes in expanded clonotypes may potentially have been confounded. Compared with the aged group, the long-lived group had more naive CD4+ T cells, fewer expanded clones and increased TCR diversity, a pattern suggesting age selection.

Systemically healthy Caucasian individuals from Russia, some 38 in total and aged roughly 6 to 95 years, were included as donors. Ten milliliters of peripheral blood were drawn from each donor into EDTA-treated Vacutainer tubes. Ficoll-Paque density-gradient centrifugation was used to isolate PBMCs, with at least 6.5 million per sample. Total RNA was extracted from PBMCs with Trizol reagent, with at least 5 micrograms obtained per sample. Naive CD45RAhigh/CD27high T cell percentages were measured by flow cytometry on a PBMC aliquot from every donor. The CDR3, from cysteine to phenylalanine, totals 16 residues. This entry keeps only the CDR3 DNA: 48 bases, framed from base 1. V ends up 6 bases short and J 2 bases short, with an unmatched junction base count of 11.

This chain is built from TRBV12-3 or TRBV12-4 and TRBJ2-7; 9 nucleotides in the junction match TRBD2. This clonotype was obtained from a woman aged 30 to 39 in good health. The source material was blood. The nucleotide sequence reads as follows: TGTGCCAGCAGCCCACACCTAGCGGGACGAACCTACGAGCAGTACTTC. Translated, this is CASSPHLAGRTYEQYF.